A selection of T cell receptor beta chains follows, all from one sample in a study of blood T cells in healthy people across ages. TCRdb fed the 5' RACE reads into MiXCR, producing one record per CDR3 protein. The repertoire holds 1.6 million or so distinct CDR3 sequences, with 30% to 40% as singletons. Sequenced material: blood. Receptors originate from a woman in her 30s in good health. Both conserved end residues are part of each CDR3. The order of the fields is D gene, clone size, J gene, V gene, CDR3 protein. A D gene is named only where the DNA matches it firmly. The size field is filled for only some rows; it gives once, few, many or a size class.

D gene: -; clone size: few; J gene: TRBJ2-5; V gene: TRBV7-3; CDR3 protein: CASSLSGRNQETQYF
D gene: TRBD2; clone size: few; J gene: TRBJ2-7; V gene: TRBV7-9; CDR3 protein: CASSLGPSGRATLYEQYF
D gene: -; clone size: -; J gene: TRBJ2-2; V gene: TRBV21-1; CDR3 protein: CASSKASGTNTGELFF
D gene: -; clone size: -; J gene: TRBJ2-7; V gene: TRBV4-2; CDR3 protein: CASSQEPPYEQYF
D gene: TRBD1; clone size: few; J gene: TRBJ2-1; V gene: TRBV30; CDR3 protein: CACNPGQGDEQFF
D gene: -; clone size: -; J gene: TRBJ2-6; V gene: TRBV28; CDR3 protein: CASSLYPIGDRFSSGANVLTF
D gene: TRBD1; clone size: once; J gene: TRBJ1-2; V gene: TRBV5-1; CDR3 protein: CASSLDGTGSNGYTF
D gene: -; clone size: -; J gene: TRBJ1-4; V gene: TRBV4-2; CDR3 protein: CASSQDIGATNEKLFF
D gene: -; clone size: -; J gene: TRBJ2-7; V gene: TRBV20-1; CDR3 protein: CSAPPTSSYEQYF
D gene: -; clone size: few; J gene: TRBJ2-3; V gene: TRBV19; CDR3 protein: CASSEITGFATDTQYF
D gene: -; clone size: few; J gene: TRBJ2-5; V gene: TRBV20-1; CDR3 protein: CSASSTSAQETQYF
D gene: -; clone size: -; J gene: TRBJ1-2; V gene: TRBV29-1; CDR3 protein: CGVAETGHWGYTF
D gene: -; clone size: few; J gene: TRBJ1-3; V gene: TRBV4-1; CDR3 protein: CASSPWNTGSGNTIYF
D gene: TRBD2; clone size: -; J gene: TRBJ2-3; V gene: TRBV7-2; CDR3 protein: CASSLRLAGAADTQYF
D gene: -; clone size: -; J gene: TRBJ2-1; V gene: TRBV6-1; CDR3 protein: CASSDTGIYNEQFF
D gene: -; clone size: once; J gene: TRBJ2-3; V gene: TRBV29-1; CDR3 protein: CSGPTVTDTQYF
D gene: TRBD2; clone size: -; J gene: TRBJ2-1; V gene: TRBV20-1; CDR3 protein: CSARGAAGGLSYNEQFF
D gene: -; clone size: -; J gene: TRBJ2-7; V gene: TRBV3-1; CDR3 protein: CVSSYQGPYEQYF
D gene: TRBD2; clone size: -; J gene: TRBJ2-1; V gene: TRBV9; CDR3 protein: CASSVSGTSGIWGYNEQFF
D gene: -; clone size: -; J gene: TRBJ2-5; V gene: TRBV27; CDR3 protein: CASSLSRGRHQETQYF
D gene: -; clone size: -; J gene: TRBJ1-4; V gene: TRBV29-1; CDR3 protein: CSAGRSFGGDEKLFF
D gene: TRBD1; clone size: -; J gene: TRBJ2-7; V gene: TRBV20-1; CDR3 protein: CSAIVPGQGTYEQYF
D gene: TRBD2; clone size: -; J gene: TRBJ2-1; V gene: TRBV7-3; CDR3 protein: CASSPGGGVPFF
D gene: -; clone size: few; J gene: TRBJ1-1; V gene: TRBV3-1; CDR3 protein: CASSPQGALNTEAFF
D gene: TRBD1; clone size: few; J gene: TRBJ1-2; V gene: TRBV4-1; CDR3 protein: CASSHPIAGQNYGYTF
D gene: TRBD2; clone size: -; J gene: TRBJ2-5; V gene: TRBV6-1; CDR3 protein: CASNSLAGAQETQYF
D gene: -; clone size: -; J gene: TRBJ1-5; V gene: TRBV19; CDR3 protein: CASSIVQGGIQPQHF
D gene: TRBD2; clone size: -; J gene: TRBJ2-1; V gene: TRBV27; CDR3 protein: CASSLRWTSGNEQFF
D gene: -; clone size: -; J gene: TRBJ2-1; V gene: TRBV5-4; CDR3 protein: CASSQSRAVNYNEQIF
D gene: -; clone size: -; J gene: TRBJ2-5; V gene: TRBV14; CDR3 protein: CASSQKTCVPTKETQYF
D gene: -; clone size: few; J gene: TRBJ1-5; V gene: TRBV12-3/TRBV12-4; CDR3 protein: CASSSETVSNQPQHF
D gene: -; clone size: -; J gene: TRBJ1-4; V gene: TRBV3-1; CDR3 protein: CASSNFGTANEKLFF
D gene: -; clone size: few; J gene: TRBJ1-2; V gene: TRBV7-9; CDR3 protein: CASSPRDLGDYGYTF
D gene: TRBD2; clone size: few; J gene: TRBJ2-3; V gene: TRBV3-1; CDR3 protein: CASSQDRGSGRGLDTQYF
D gene: -; clone size: -; J gene: TRBJ2-7; V gene: TRBV14; CDR3 protein: CASSQASLPGGYYEQYF
D gene: TRBD2; clone size: few; J gene: TRBJ2-4; V gene: TRBV7-6; CDR3 protein: CASSSAAGGEENIQYF
D gene: TRBD1; clone size: -; J gene: TRBJ2-1; V gene: TRBV25-1; CDR3 protein: CASRETGHYNEQFF